This TCR beta chain was sequenced for a study of blood T cell repertoires in COVID-19 (dated by TCRdb to about 2020). Study-wide context: Samples covering the acute and convalescent phases of COVID-19 were provided by collaborators in the United States, Italy and Spain. Deeply sampled blood TCRbeta repertoires from subjects exposed to, actively infected with, or recovered from COVID-19 were included in the dataset. Where HLA class I and class II types were available, the types were taken from metadata supplied by the sample provider, not from assay-based typing. The prospective study material was composed of cDNA or gDNA derived from T cells, B-cell-depleted T cells, or PBMCs. A freely available public database, intended as a resource for researchers studying the immune response to SARS-CoV-2, is where the repertoires were released. Sample metadata almost always included a de-identified subject ID, COVID-19 status, age in years and sex. Samples were obtained from the ongoing ImmuneRACE study (first 160 participants) and from roughly 1,300 subjects provided by 6 global collaborators.

The germline V gene encodes CDR1 MNHNS and CDR2 SASEGT. V is pared back by 3 bases and J by 9 bases, with 15 bases lying between the germline termini. Measured from the cysteine to the phenylalanine, the CDR3 is 13 residues long. The CDR3 DNA has 39 bases and is translated from base 1. TCRbeta CDR3 regions were amplified from genomic DNA using the immunoSEQ Assay, a bias-controlled multiplex PCR. The published analysis was carried out like this. The number of nucleated cells in each sample was estimated by amplification of reference gene primers within the assay. Sequence reads were collapsed and filtered to measure the absolute abundance of every unique TCRbeta CDR3 rearrangement. For each sample, productive Simpson clonality was calculated as the square root of Simpson's diversity index across productive rearrangements. Held by TCRdb, this immuneACCESS table contains in-frame sequences only and omits some clones. Under half of the omission traces to an unresolved V gene where checked; the cause of the rest is unknown. The V and J calls and clone size are taken from that table; D and trimming were inferred from the DNA. The sample table shows about 63,000 clones, and 74% are seen once. The ten largest clones represent roughly 27% of the sample.

To note about this clone: It lacks a known antigen. Within one base of it there is no much larger clone, and no base qualities were kept.

Summary of the overall study and its limitations: How much clinical and demographic metadata was included differed by source and by participant, and the metadata was provided uncurated.

Whole blood was collected in K2EDTA tubes by collaborating institutions according to the institutions' own protocols. For TCRbeta analysis, collaborator samples were shipped as frozen whole blood, as isolated PBMCs, or as DNA extracted from either sample type. The receptor comes from a woman of 80 years or more with acute or convalescent COVID-19. The material sequenced was peripheral blood. Recombination linked TRBV6-1 to TRBJ2-7, with an unclear D gene assignment. Here is the DNA: TGTGCCAGCAGTGAGGCTTTTCTAGATCGGCAGTACTTC. This yields the protein CASSEAFLDRQYF.